This TCR beta chain was identified in a study of blood T cell repertoires in COVID-19. In the study overall: In each case, the material was cDNA or gDNA derived from T cells, B-cell-depleted T cells, or PBMCs.

Measured with immunoSEQ multiplex PCR; TCRdb has only the in-frame clones, and not every one. The data contain about 370,000 clones, roughly nine tenths of them singletons. In this sample, this clone turned up once. Germline loops: CDR1 PRHDT, CDR2 FYEKMQ (reference sequence). CDR3 length equals 14 residues. V lost 4 bases and J 2 bases, leaving 9 bases between the germline ends. The chain links TRBV13 to TRBJ1-3; D unresolved. Sequenced material: PBMCs or T cells enriched from blood (not recorded which). This sequence was found in a woman aged 40-49 years who had been exposed to COVID-19. The CDR3 nucleotides are TGTGCCAGCAGCTCCCGGACTGCTGGAAACACCATATATTTT. It yields the protein CASSSRTAGNTIYF.